Described below is a single TCR beta chain sequence and its context. Its binding antigen is unknown. The record has no base qualities; no much larger clone is one base away. Amplification of TCR beta CDR3 regions was carried out from RNA transcripts. A first-round RT-PCR of the TCR CDR3 used the HTBI primer set with the Qiagen OneStep RT-PCR kit. Libraries were constructed in a second round of multiplex PCR, after which size selection and purification were performed. Libraries were sequenced paired-end with 100 bp reads on an Illumina HiSeq2000. Regarding the original processing steps: SOAPnuke was used to process the raw data, throwing out any read that contained adapters or uncalled bases, had a mean Phred below 15, or lacked an exact constant-primer or identifier match. High-quality paired reads were merged using COPE v1.2.5, and each unique nucleotide sequence was defined as a clonotype. MiTCR v1.1 was used to align clonotypes to the IMGT TRBV, TRBD and TRBJ reference segments. Only V-J combinations with frequency above 0.0001, covering 99.2% of repertoires, were analysed. The TCS score was defined as F50 (clonal expansion) divided by E x V (chaos), with BLOSUM62-based TCRdist calculated between CDR3 peptides within each V-J. Welch's t-statistics and random forest reduced some 510 V-J features to 13, which were used in a naive Bayes classifier (R e1071). TCRdb cleaned the public reads at Q25 with fastp, built clones with MiXCR and kept in-frame beta chains. Each CDR3 protein gets just one entry, which takes the most common genes and DNA from the rows behind it. The authors' filters were not applied to this entry. The sample table holds approximately 600,000 distinct CDR3 sequences, of which less than 25% were seen once. Of the sample, under 35% falls within the top ten clones.

This sample is drawn from a study of T cells in Graves' hyperthyroidism and ophthalmopathy (dated by TCRdb to about 2019). About the study as a whole: Peripheral blood samples were taken at initial diagnosis, before any treatment was given. The 100 discovery patients were divided at random into training and test sets in a 7:3 ratio. TCR V-J signatures able to tell the groups apart were searched for in a discovery cohort of 95 to 100 patients, of whom under 45 had Graves' ophthalmopathy and about 55 had stable Graves' hyperthyroidism. Prospective prediction of ophthalmopathy was tested in an independent validation cohort of 18 to 20 hyperthyroidism patients and roughly 16 patients who later progressed to ophthalmopathy. After blood sampling, hyperthyroidism patients were treated with methimazole at a starting dose of 30 mg daily, and ophthalmopathy patients were treated with high-dose intravenous methylprednisolone. TCR Vbeta CDR3 sequencing of approximately 140 peripheral blood samples (over 40 ophthalmopathy, about 75 hyperthyroidism and some 17 progressor patients) is reported in the paper. In addition, the study compared T-cell repertoires in thyroid tissue and in blood from roughly 6 Graves' hyperthyroidism patients.

The full study reports these points: Sample size was not statistically predetermined, and blinding of investigators to group allocation was not performed. In cross-validation, a model built on a 13 V-J signature told ophthalmopathy apart from stable hyperthyroidism with 85% to 90% sensitivity and roughly 82% specificity, and in testing the same model reached 80%/75%. In validation, the model predicted progression to ophthalmopathy a median of roughly six months before onset, with about 67% sensitivity and about 72% specificity. Most expanded thyroid clonotypes (frequency above 0.001) were also detected in blood, suggesting blood repertoires may reflect thyroid immune responses.

V loses 0 bases of germline sequence and J loses 11 bases, and the interval between the two ends is 14 bases. Inclusive of the bounding cysteine and phenylalanine, the CDR3 is 15 residues long. Solely the CDR3 DNA is kept, with 45 bases framed from the first base. The germline V gene supplies CDR1 KGHSH and CDR2 LQKENI. Ophthalmopathy patients had moderately to severely active disease, with a Clinical Activity Score of 3 or more, a NOSPECS grade of 4 or more, and a disease duration of less than 3 months. Exclusion was applied to patients with uncontrolled infections, other autoimmune diseases, pregnancy or lactation. Diagnoses were established on the basis of clinical symptoms, serum thyroxine and TRAb, thyroid ultrasound, and orbital computed tomography. PBMCs were separated from around 9.1 ml of fresh peripheral blood using Ficoll-Paque density gradient centrifugation. Total RNA was extracted with Trizol reagent, and quality was checked on an Agilent 2100 Bioanalyzer.

The chain is assembled from TRBV18 and TRBJ1-6; the D segment could be TRBD1, given 5 matching bases. This sequence originates from a man aged 25-45 years with Graves' ophthalmopathy. The specimen sequenced was blood. The CDR3 amino acid sequence is: CASSPPGGEMTPLHF. DNA sequence: TGTGCCAGCTCACCACCGGGAGGGGAAATGACACCCCTCCACTTT.